This T cell receptor (beta chain) was recorded in a study of cytomegalovirus exposure and HLA in healthy donors. With V trimmed by 5 bases and J by 1 base, 2 bases remained unmatched. CDR3 length: 14 residues. The germline V gene encodes CDR1 MNHNY and CDR2 SVGAGI (reference sequence). About this clone: Its matching antigen is unknown.

Findings and caveats of the study: Only CMV serostatus was available as immune exposure information. Using a false discovery rate of 0.05, a later analysis showed that about 16,000 TCR beta sequences were associated with HLA alleles.

Primers for the PCR totalled 60 Vbeta and 13 Jbeta. Libraries were prepared by immunoSEQ multiplex PCR; TCRdb keeps only in-frame clonotypes and omits some of them. The repertoire has 90,000 to 150,000 clones, about 85% of them found once; the top ten carry over 0.2%. The sequenced sample consisted of PBMCs. This chain uses TRBV6-6 with TRBJ2-7; 10 bases line up with TRBD2. This receptor was obtained from a man between 50 and 59 years old in good health and CMV-seronegative. CDR3 sequence reads: CASSILAGSYEQYF. The DNA for the CDR3 is TGTGCCAGCAGTATACTAGCGGGATCCTACGAGCAGTACTTC.